The next 18 T cell receptor beta chains were all read from a single sample in a study of OX40 agonist ivuxolimab in advanced cancers. Clones were read by immunoSEQ multiplex PCR, and TCRdb kept only the in-frame ones, dropping some. The sample includes around 34,000 clones, roughly nine tenths seen only once; the top ten take 40% to 55%. Sequencing used CD4+ or CD8+ T cells sorted from blood, obtained in a trial of the OX40 agonist ivuxolimab. The receptors were gathered from an adult with an advanced solid tumor such as melanoma, head and neck, liver or kidney cancer.

V usage is TRBV27 and J usage is TRBJ1-2, with 9 positions matching TRBD1. The CDR3 covers 13 residues. Trimming cost V 5 bases and J 8 bases; bases outside gene matches: 6. Germline-derived CDR1 and CDR2 are MNHEY and SMNVEV (reference sequence). The CDR3 spells CASSLGTGTGYTF. In DNA form, the CDR3 reads TGTGCCAGCAGTCTTGGGACAGGGACAGGCTACACCTTC.

The sample holds one count of this clone. The chain is built from TRBV4-3 and TRBJ1-2; 7 bases map to TRBD1. Germline CDR1 reads LGHNA; CDR2 reads YSLEER. This CDR3 region has 15 residues. V dropped 0 bases and J dropped 4; count of bases not matched to a gene: 5. The CDR3 sequence is CASSQETGEGYGYTF. CDR3 sequence (DNA): TGCGCCAGCAGCCAAGAAACAGGGGAAGGCTATGGCTACACCTTC.

CDR3 region: CASRTGMAGNTIYF. CDR3 sequence (DNA): TGTGCCAGCAGGACAGGGATGGCTGGAAACACCATATATTTT. This chain joins TRBV27 and TRBJ1-3; TRBD1 matches at 7 bases. CDR1 and CDR2 (germline): MNHEY, SMNVEV (reference sequence). The CDR3 is 14 residues long. V lost 6 bases and J lost 2; bases outside the gene matches: 4.

The rearrangement uses TRBV27 and TRBJ2-3; TRBD2 aligns across 7 bases. The length of the CDR3 is 14 residues. J was trimmed by 5 bases and V by 6 bases; bases with no gene match: 8. Germline assignment: CDR1 MNHEY and CDR2 SMNVEV (reference sequence). The CDR3 loop reads CASRPPGGEDTQYF. The CDR3 DNA reads as TGTGCCAGCAGGCCCCCGGGGGGTGAAGATACGCAGTATTTT.

The chain has TRBV4-3 and TRBJ1-6, with D tentatively TRBD1 (5 bases). Germline-derived CDR1 and CDR2 are LGHNA and YSLEER. This CDR3 is 16 amino acids long. Deletions cut 0 bases from V and 8 bases from J, with 14 bases between. The CDR3 DNA is TGCGCCAGCAGCCAAGATCCGGTGGGGCGAGATTCACCCCTCCACTTT. This sequence encodes CASSQDPVGRDSPLHF.

The genes are TRBV7-8 and TRBJ2-1, with 11 bases fitting TRBD2. CDR1 is SGHVS, CDR2 FQNEAQ, per germline. This CDR3 spans 17 amino acids. Trimming cost V 1 base and J 0 bases; bases outside gene matches: 2. As DNA, the CDR3 is TGTGCCAGCAGCTTAGGACTAGCGGGGACCTCCTACAATGAGCAGTTCTTC. It is translated as CASSLGLAGTSYNEQFF.

V is TRBV7-2 and J is TRBJ1-3, with 7 nucleotides matching TRBD1. The CDR3 consists of 16 residues. The trim removed 1 base at V and 16 bases at J, leaving 19 bases unmatched. Germline loops: CDR1 SGHTA, CDR2 FQGNSA. CDR3: CASSLVPRQGEAGDYF. DNA for the CDR3: TGTGCCAGCAGCTTAGTCCCCCGACAGGGAGAGGCGGGGGACTATTTT. The full variable domain, completed using reference TRBV7-2 and TRBJ1-3, is GAGVSQSPSNKVTEKGKDVELRCDPISGHTALYWYRQSLGQGLEFLIYFQGNSAPDKSGLPSDRFSAERTGGSVSTLTIQRTQQEDSAVYLCASSLVPRQGEAGDYFGEGSWLTVV.

CDR3 loop: CASSSLRGDRDTEAFF. The CDR3 DNA is TGTGCCAGCAGTTCCTTGAGGGGGGATCGGGACACTGAAGCTTTCTTT. This chain connects TRBV28 to TRBJ1-1; weak D call: TRBD1 (6 bases). Germline assignment: CDR1 MDHEN and CDR2 SYDVKM. This CDR3 spans 16 amino acids. The V gene lost 4 bases and the J gene lost 3 bases, with 18 bases spanning the gap.

The chain carries TRBV29-1 and TRBJ2-3; TRBD2 matches at 16 bases. This CDR3 has 18 residues. Germline CDR1 and CDR2: SQVTM and ANQGSEA. The junction had 9 bases not matched to a gene; V was cut back by 2 bases and J by 4 bases. The CDR3 loop reads CSVEMGLAGGLLPDTQYF. The CDR3, as DNA: TGCAGCGTTGAAATGGGACTAGCGGGGGGGCTGTTACCAGATACGCAGTATTTT.

CDR3 loop: CASSVGDYEVPYEQYF. In DNA form, the CDR3 reads TGTGCCAGCAGCGTAGGTGACTATGAGGTCCCCTACGAGCAGTACTTC. The V and J genes are TRBV9 and TRBJ2-7; the D gene is possibly TRBD2 (5 bases). Looked up from germline, CDR1 is SGDLS and CDR2 is YYNGEE. Trimming stripped 0 bases from V and 2 bases from J, with 15 bases between. The CDR3 runs 16 residues.

The rearrangement joins TRBV7-6 to TRBJ1-1; 7 nucleotides match TRBD1. The CDR3 loop spans 15 amino acids. The germline V gene has CDR1 SGHVS and CDR2 FNYEAQ. V trimming: 1 base; J trimming: 13 bases; junction bases outside the gene matches: 15. CDR3: CASSLVLTGIVIVFF. The CDR3, as DNA: TGTGCCAGCAGCTTAGTTTTGACAGGGATCGTAATTGTTTTCTTT.

The chain employs TRBV27 and TRBJ1-5, with a possible D match to TRBD1 (6 bases). Germline CDR1 MNHEY, CDR2 SMNVEV (reference sequence). CDR3 length: 15 amino acids. Trimming left V 4 bases short and J 2 bases short, with 12 bases between. The CDR3 bases are TGTGCCAGCAGTTCGGGGGGCAGAGGCAATCAGCCCCAGCATTTT. Protein sequence: CASSSGGRGNQPQHF.

The chain joins TRBV7-3 to TRBJ2-2, with TRBD1 identical over 9 bases. The junction had 8 bases not matched to a gene; V was cut back by 5 bases and J by 4 bases. Germline-derived CDR1 and CDR2 are SGHTA and FQGTGA. This CDR3 is built from 16 residues. CDR3 region: CASSPWETGGTGELFF. For the CDR3, the DNA is TGTGCCAGCAGCCCCTGGGAGACAGGGGGCACCGGGGAGCTGTTTTTT.

The CDR3 nucleotides read TGTGCCAGTAGTATAGGCAGTCTCTACGAGCAGTACTTC. This codes for CASSIGSLYEQYF. This chain connects TRBV19 to TRBJ2-7; unclear D gene. This CDR3 is built from 13 residues. Germline CDR1 is LNHDA and CDR2 is SQIVND (reference sequence). With 1 base removed from V and 3 bases from J, the gap between germline ends came to 7 bases.

The chain carries TRBV28 and TRBJ1-3; D gene unclear. The CDR3 covers 14 residues. Trimming left V 2 bases short and J 0 bases short, with 5 bases between. Germline values: CDR1 MDHEN, CDR2 SYDVKM. The CDR3 DNA follows: TGTGCCAGCAGTTTAGTGAACTCTGGAAACACCATATATTTT. It specifies CASSLVNSGNTIYF.

The chain joins TRBV9 to TRBJ2-1; 9 bases match TRBD1. With 6 bases clipped from V and 7 bases from J, the junction kept 11 bases outside the gene matches. Germline CDR1 and CDR2: SGDLS and YYNGEE. This CDR3 is built from 15 residues. The CDR3 loop reads CASTATGTGSNEQFF. In nucleotides, the CDR3 is TGTGCCAGCACCGCTACCGGGACAGGGTCTAATGAGCAGTTCTTC.

The chain employs TRBV11-1 and TRBJ1-1; no firm D call. This CDR3 comprises 10 residues. The V and J ends lost 5 bases and 5 bases respectively, with 3 bases between them. Germline CDR1 reads SGHAT; CDR2 reads FQDESV (reference sequence). The DNA for the CDR3 is TGTGCCAGCAGCCCGACTGAAGCTTTCTTT. Its protein product is CASSPTEAFF.

This rearrangement joins TRBV27 to TRBJ2-1; 7 nucleotides align to TRBD2. Germline CDR1 MNHEY, CDR2 SMNVEV (reference sequence). After removal of 3 bases from V and 4 bases from J, the junction contained 9 bases not matched to a gene. This CDR3 comprises 16 residues. This CDR3 is CASSFSGGLLYNEQFF. CDR3 bases: TGTGCCAGCAGTTTTTCGGGGGGACTTCTATACAATGAGCAGTTCTTC.